This is a list of T cell receptor beta chains from one sample in a study of T cells after yellow fever vaccination. TCRdb ran MiXCR on the 5' RACE reads and lists one entry per CDR3 protein. The profile shows roughly 96,000 distinct CDR3 sequences, under 9% of them singletons. The sequencing used CD8+ T cells not binding an NS4B(214-222) dextramer, sorted from PBMCs, collected roughly 14 days after the first yellow fever vaccination. The receptors here all came from a man between 18 and 29 years old who received the YFV17D yellow fever vaccine. CDR3s include the opening cysteine and the closing phenylalanine or tryptophan. The D gene is left open where the match is weak. A row's size may be missing; if present it is once, few, many or a size class.

V gene: TRBV4-1
J gene: TRBJ2-2
clone size: .
D gene: TRBD1
CDR3 DNA: TGCGCCAGCAGCCATGAGGGACAGCCCGCGAACACCGGGGAGCTGTTTTTT
CDR3 protein: CASSHEGQPANTGELFF

V gene: TRBV29-1
J gene: TRBJ1-1
clone size: many
D gene: .
CDR3 DNA: TGCAGCACAAGACAGAGCGGTTACGCTGAAGCTTTCTTT
CDR3 protein: CSTRQSGYAEAFF

V gene: TRBV7-9
J gene: TRBJ2-5
clone size: .
D gene: .
CDR3 DNA: TGTGCCAGCAGCCCTCTGGGGTGGGAGACCCAGTACTTC
CDR3 protein: CASSPLGWETQYF

V gene: TRBV19
J gene: TRBJ1-2
clone size: .
D gene: .
CDR3 DNA: TGTGCATCCGGCGGGGAAGGAGCGAATGGCTACACCTTC
CDR3 protein: CASGGEGANGYTF

V gene: TRBV7-6
J gene: TRBJ2-3
clone size: many
D gene: .
CDR3 DNA: TGTGCCAGCAGCCGCGCCGGGACTTGGCAGTATTTT
CDR3 protein: CASSRAGTWQYF

V gene: TRBV3-1
J gene: TRBJ2-5
clone size: many
D gene: .
CDR3 DNA: TGTGCCAGCAGCCAAGAGGGCGCCTCCCAAGAGACCCAGTACTTC
CDR3 protein: CASSQEGASQETQYF

V gene: TRBV12-3/TRBV12-4
J gene: TRBJ1-5
clone size: few
D gene: .
CDR3 DNA: TGTGCCAGCAGTTTAGTAGGCAGGGAAAATCAGCCCCAGCATTTT
CDR3 protein: CASSLVGRENQPQHF

V gene: TRBV5-1
J gene: TRBJ2-3
clone size: few
D gene: .
CDR3 DNA: TGCGCCAGCAGCTTGGAGGCTAGGTTCTCGGATACGCAGTATTTT
CDR3 protein: CASSLEARFSDTQYF

V gene: TRBV12-3/TRBV12-4
J gene: TRBJ2-7
clone size: few
D gene: TRBD1
CDR3 DNA: TGTGCCAGCATCCTTACCGTGCAGGGGGCCCACGAGCAGTACTTC
CDR3 protein: CASILTVQGAHEQYF

V gene: TRBV27
J gene: TRBJ1-4
clone size: few
D gene: .
CDR3 DNA: TGTGCCACCACGGGAGGGCCAAATGAAAAACTGTTTTTT
CDR3 protein: CATTGGPNEKLFF

V gene: TRBV11-2
J gene: TRBJ2-1
clone size: few
D gene: .
CDR3 DNA: TGTGCCAGCAGCTTATTCTGGACAGCATCCTACAATGAGCAGTTCTTC
CDR3 protein: CASSLFWTASYNEQFF

V gene: TRBV7-2
J gene: TRBJ1-6
clone size: .
D gene: .
CDR3 DNA: TGTGCCAGCAGCTTAGGATTCCAAGACCTCCACTTT
CDR3 protein: CASSLGFQDLHF

V gene: TRBV4-3
J gene: TRBJ1-2
clone size: .
D gene: .
CDR3 DNA: TGCGCCAGCAGCCCCCCAGGGGAAATATTCTATGGCTACACCTTC
CDR3 protein: CASSPPGEIFYGYTF

V gene: TRBV4-1
J gene: TRBJ1-1
clone size: few
D gene: .
CDR3 DNA: TGCGCCAGCAGCCAACTAGGGTTGAACACTGAAGCTTTCTTT
CDR3 protein: CASSQLGLNTEAFF

V gene: TRBV19
J gene: TRBJ2-7
clone size: few
D gene: .
CDR3 DNA: TGTGCCAGTATCGGAGCACCTGACTACGAGCAGTACTTC
CDR3 protein: CASIGAPDYEQYF

V gene: TRBV7-6
J gene: TRBJ2-5
clone size: .
D gene: .
CDR3 DNA: TGTGCCAGCAGCTTCGGTCCGAACCAAGAGACCCAGTACTTC
CDR3 protein: CASSFGPNQETQYF

V gene: TRBV12-3/TRBV12-4
J gene: TRBJ2-6
clone size: .
D gene: TRBD2
CDR3 DNA: TGTGCCAGCAGGCTGGGAGGGACTTCTGGGGCCAACGTCCTGACTTTC
CDR3 protein: CASRLGGTSGANVLTF

V gene: TRBV5-1
J gene: TRBJ2-5
clone size: .
D gene: .
CDR3 DNA: TGCGCCAGCAGCTTGGGTTGGCAGCAAGAGACCCAGTACTTC
CDR3 protein: CASSLGWQQETQYF

V gene: TRBV5-1
J gene: TRBJ1-2
clone size: few
D gene: .
CDR3 DNA: TGCGCCAGCAGCGTCGCGGGGGGGCTCTATGGCTACACCTTC
CDR3 protein: CASSVAGGLYGYTF

V gene: TRBV7-9
J gene: TRBJ1-2
clone size: few
D gene: TRBD1
CDR3 DNA: TGTGCCTCCGACCAAGGGGGCCAAGGTTATGGCTACACCTTC
CDR3 protein: CASDQGGQGYGYTF

V gene: TRBV4-2
J gene: TRBJ1-2
clone size: few
D gene: TRBD1
CDR3 DNA: TGTGCCAGCAGCCAAGTGATGACAGGGAGTCCCTATGGCTACACCTTC
CDR3 protein: CASSQVMTGSPYGYTF

V gene: TRBV7-8
J gene: TRBJ1-1
clone size: few
D gene: .
CDR3 DNA: TGTGCCAGCAGCCGGCGAGGCAGCGGCACTGAAGCTTTCTTT
CDR3 protein: CASSRRGSGTEAFF

V gene: TRBV27
J gene: TRBJ2-6
clone size: few
D gene: .
CDR3 DNA: TGTGCCAGCAGTCCCAAGGGGGGTGGGGCCAACGTCCTGACTTTC
CDR3 protein: CASSPKGGGANVLTF

V gene: TRBV12-3/TRBV12-4
J gene: TRBJ2-2
clone size: many
D gene: .
CDR3 DNA: TGTGCCAGCAGGTCCAAGACAGGGAACACCGGGGAGCTGTTTTTT
CDR3 protein: CASRSKTGNTGELFF

V gene: TRBV20-1
J gene: TRBJ2-2
clone size: few
D gene: .
CDR3 DNA: TGCAGTGCTAGAACGAGGGGGTCGTACACCGGGGAGCTGTTTTTT
CDR3 protein: CSARTRGSYTGELFF

V gene: TRBV29-1
J gene: TRBJ1-2
clone size: .
D gene: TRBD1
CDR3 DNA: TGCAGCGTAGATCCCCGGGACAGCTATGGCTACACCTTC
CDR3 protein: CSVDPRDSYGYTF

V gene: TRBV20-1
J gene: TRBJ2-7
clone size: few
D gene: TRBD1
CDR3 DNA: TGCAGTGCTAGAGGACAGGGGTTAGAGCAGTACTTC
CDR3 protein: CSARGQGLEQYF

V gene: TRBV6-5
J gene: TRBJ1-2
clone size: few
D gene: .
CDR3 DNA: TGTGCCAGCAGATACAGGGACCGAGCCGACTATGGCTACACCTTC
CDR3 protein: CASRYRDRADYGYTF

V gene: TRBV7-3
J gene: TRBJ2-1
clone size: few
D gene: .
CDR3 DNA: TGTGCCAGCAGCTCCGGGCCAGAGAGGTACAATGAGCAGTTCTTC
CDR3 protein: CASSSGPERYNEQFF

V gene: TRBV6-5
J gene: TRBJ1-2
clone size: few
D gene: TRBD1
CDR3 DNA: TGTGCCAGCAGTTACTCGCACGCACCCGGGGAGGGGGCTGGTGGCTACACCTTC
CDR3 protein: CASSYSHAPGEGAGGYTF

V gene: TRBV12-3/TRBV12-4
J gene: TRBJ1-6
clone size: few
D gene: .
CDR3 DNA: TGTGCCAGCAGTTTAACAGCAAATTCACCCCTCCACTTT
CDR3 protein: CASSLTANSPLHF

V gene: TRBV20-1
J gene: TRBJ1-5
clone size: many
D gene: .
CDR3 DNA: TGCAGTGCTGCCGTAAGGGGGGCTGGTCAGCCCCAGCATTTT
CDR3 protein: CSAAVRGAGQPQHF

V gene: TRBV12-5
J gene: TRBJ2-7
clone size: few
D gene: .
CDR3 DNA: TGTGCTAGTGGGGGCTACGAGCAGTACTTC
CDR3 protein: CASGGYEQYF

V gene: TRBV27
J gene: TRBJ2-1
clone size: few
D gene: TRBD2
CDR3 DNA: TGTGCCAGCAGTTGGAGCGGGGGGGCGCTTGAGCAGTTCTTC
CDR3 protein: CASSWSGGALEQFF

V gene: TRBV29-1
J gene: TRBJ2-3
clone size: .
D gene: TRBD2
CDR3 DNA: TGCAGCGTTGAGGGAGCTTCGGGGGGGCGGATGGATACGCAGTATTTT
CDR3 protein: CSVEGASGGRMDTQYF

V gene: TRBV12-3/TRBV12-4
J gene: TRBJ1-2
clone size: .
D gene: TRBD1
CDR3 DNA: TGTGCCAGCAAGACCGGGACAGGGTTCCACTATGGCTACACCTTC
CDR3 protein: CASKTGTGFHYGYTF

V gene: TRBV7-2
J gene: TRBJ2-1
clone size: .
D gene: .
CDR3 DNA: TGTGCCAGCAGCCCAAGCAATGAGCAGTTCTTC
CDR3 protein: CASSPSNEQFF

V gene: TRBV20-1
J gene: TRBJ1-5
clone size: few
D gene: .
CDR3 DNA: TGCAGTGCTAGAGGTTACGGAGTTCAGCCCCAGCATTTT
CDR3 protein: CSARGYGVQPQHF

V gene: TRBV5-1
J gene: TRBJ2-1
clone size: .
D gene: TRBD1
CDR3 DNA: TGCGCCAGCAGCATCCGACAGGGGGGCGGTGAGCAGTTCTTC
CDR3 protein: CASSIRQGGGEQFF

V gene: TRBV6-5
J gene: TRBJ2-5
clone size: few
D gene: .
CDR3 DNA: TGTGCCAGCAGTTACCGGGGGACAGAGCACCAAGAGACCCAGTACTTC
CDR3 protein: CASSYRGTEHQETQYF

V gene: TRBV4-2
J gene: TRBJ2-6
clone size: few
D gene: .
CDR3 DNA: TGTGCCAGCAGCCAAGAGTCTGGGGCCAACGTCCTGACTTTC
CDR3 protein: CASSQESGANVLTF

V gene: TRBV10-3
J gene: TRBJ2-3
clone size: few
D gene: .
CDR3 DNA: TGTGCCACAACGGGACCCGACCTGACAGATACGCAGTATTTT
CDR3 protein: CATTGPDLTDTQYF

V gene: TRBV3-1
J gene: TRBJ2-5
clone size: few
D gene: .
CDR3 DNA: TGTGCCAGCAGCCAAGAAGATCCGGGCGCAGATAGCCGGGAAACAGAGACCCAGTACTTC
CDR3 protein: CASSQEDPGADSRETETQYF

V gene: TRBV7-9
J gene: TRBJ1-2
clone size: many
D gene: TRBD1
CDR3 DNA: TGTGCCAGCAGCTTAGCGGGACAGCCGAGAGGCTACACCTTC
CDR3 protein: CASSLAGQPRGYTF

V gene: TRBV7-9
J gene: TRBJ2-6
clone size: few
D gene: .
CDR3 DNA: TGTGCCAGCAGCGTCACGGGCCCCCTCTCTGGGGCCAACGTCCTGACTTTC
CDR3 protein: CASSVTGPLSGANVLTF

V gene: TRBV13
J gene: TRBJ2-3
clone size: .
D gene: TRBD2
CDR3 DNA: TGTGCCAGCAGCTCCAGTATGGGGGGGAGCACAGATACGCAGTATTTT
CDR3 protein: CASSSSMGGSTDTQYF

V gene: TRBV5-1
J gene: TRBJ2-7
clone size: few
D gene: .
CDR3 DNA: TGCGCCAGCAGCTCCCGGGGTGGCTACGAGCAGTACTTC
CDR3 protein: CASSSRGGYEQYF

V gene: TRBV28
J gene: TRBJ1-2
clone size: few
D gene: .
CDR3 DNA: TGTGCCAGCAGTTTGCCCCTCCCGGGGACAAAATATGGCTACACCTTC
CDR3 protein: CASSLPLPGTKYGYTF

V gene: TRBV12-3/TRBV12-4
J gene: TRBJ2-1
clone size: once
D gene: TRBD1
CDR3 DNA: TGTGTCAGCAGTCCCTGGGACAGGGACAATGAGCAGTTCTTC
CDR3 protein: CVSSPWDRDNEQFF

V gene: TRBV4-1
J gene: TRBJ2-3
clone size: .
D gene: TRBD2
CDR3 DNA: TGCGCCAGCAGCCAGATGACTAGCGGGGGGGCCTTGGTTGATACGCAGTATTTT
CDR3 protein: CASSQMTSGGALVDTQYF

V gene: TRBV5-1
J gene: TRBJ2-3
clone size: few
D gene: .
CDR3 DNA: TGCGCCAGCAGCTTGGGACTCACTAGCACAGATACGCAGTATTTT
CDR3 protein: CASSLGLTSTDTQYF

V gene: TRBV10-3
J gene: TRBJ2-2
clone size: few
D gene: TRBD2
CDR3 DNA: TGTGCCATCAGTGAGTCGGGAGGGAACCCCGGGGAGCTGTTTTTT
CDR3 protein: CAISESGGNPGELFF

V gene: TRBV12-3/TRBV12-4
J gene: TRBJ2-1
clone size: few
D gene: .
CDR3 DNA: TGTGCCAGCAGTTTGACTCTCGGCGAGCAGTTCTTC
CDR3 protein: CASSLTLGEQFF

V gene: TRBV5-5
J gene: TRBJ1-1
clone size: few
D gene: TRBD1
CDR3 DNA: TGTGCCAGCAGATTACCAGGGGGTCGGACTGAAGCTTTCTTT
CDR3 protein: CASRLPGGRTEAFF

V gene: TRBV5-6
J gene: TRBJ1-2
clone size: few
D gene: TRBD1
CDR3 DNA: TGTGCCAGCAGCTTGGGACAGGGGGTCTATGGCTACACCTTC
CDR3 protein: CASSLGQGVYGYTF

V gene: TRBV5-1
J gene: TRBJ1-2
clone size: .
D gene: .
CDR3 DNA: TGCGCCAGCAGCTTGGGGACGGGAGACTTAAGTAACTATGGCTACACCTTC
CDR3 protein: CASSLGTGDLSNYGYTF

V gene: TRBV3-1
J gene: TRBJ2-5
clone size: .
D gene: .
CDR3 DNA: TGTGCCAGCAGCCAAGATAGTTTGGGCAGGGTACAGTACCAAGAGACCCAGTACTTC
CDR3 protein: CASSQDSLGRVQYQETQYF

V gene: TRBV4-1
J gene: TRBJ1-2
clone size: .
D gene: TRBD1
CDR3 DNA: TGCGCCAGCAGCCAACTAACAGGGGGCGGTTGGGGCTACACCTTC
CDR3 protein: CASSQLTGGGWGYTF

V gene: TRBV11-2
J gene: TRBJ2-5
clone size: few
D gene: .
CDR3 DNA: TGTGCCAGCAGCTTAAACGCGGAGACCCAGTACTTC
CDR3 protein: CASSLNAETQYF